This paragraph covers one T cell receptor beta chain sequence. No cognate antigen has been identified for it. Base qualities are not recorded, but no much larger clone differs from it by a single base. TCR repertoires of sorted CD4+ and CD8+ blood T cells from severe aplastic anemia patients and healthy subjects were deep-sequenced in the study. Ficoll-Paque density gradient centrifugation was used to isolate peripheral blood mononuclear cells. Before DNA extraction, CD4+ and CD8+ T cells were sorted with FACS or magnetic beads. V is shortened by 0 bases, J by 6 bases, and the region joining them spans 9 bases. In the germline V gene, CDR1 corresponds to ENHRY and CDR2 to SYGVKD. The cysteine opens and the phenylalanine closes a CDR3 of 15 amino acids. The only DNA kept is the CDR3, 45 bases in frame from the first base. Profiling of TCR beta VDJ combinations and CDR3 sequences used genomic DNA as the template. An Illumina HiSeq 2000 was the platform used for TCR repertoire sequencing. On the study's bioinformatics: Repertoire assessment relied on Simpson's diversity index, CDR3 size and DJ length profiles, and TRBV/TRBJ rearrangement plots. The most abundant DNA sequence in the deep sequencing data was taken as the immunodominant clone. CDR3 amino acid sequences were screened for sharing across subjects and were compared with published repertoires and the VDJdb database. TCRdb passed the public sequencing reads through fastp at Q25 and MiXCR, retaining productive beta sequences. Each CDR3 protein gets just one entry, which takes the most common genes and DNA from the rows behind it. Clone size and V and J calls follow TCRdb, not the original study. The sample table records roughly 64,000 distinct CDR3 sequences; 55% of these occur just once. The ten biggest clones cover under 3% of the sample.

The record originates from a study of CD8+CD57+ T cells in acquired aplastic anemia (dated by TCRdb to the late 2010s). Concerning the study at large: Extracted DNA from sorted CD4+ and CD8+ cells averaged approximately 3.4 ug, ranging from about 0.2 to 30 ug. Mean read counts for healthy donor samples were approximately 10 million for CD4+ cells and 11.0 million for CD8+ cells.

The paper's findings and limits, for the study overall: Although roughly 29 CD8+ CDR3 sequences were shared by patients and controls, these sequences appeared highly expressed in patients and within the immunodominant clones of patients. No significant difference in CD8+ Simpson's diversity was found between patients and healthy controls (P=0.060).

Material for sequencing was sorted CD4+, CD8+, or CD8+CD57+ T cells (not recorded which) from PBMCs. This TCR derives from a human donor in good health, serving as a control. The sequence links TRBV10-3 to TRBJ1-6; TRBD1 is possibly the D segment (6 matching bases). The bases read TGTGCCATCAGTGAGTCGACAGGACTTAATTCACCCCTCCACTTT. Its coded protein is CAISESTGLNSPLHF.